This paragraph covers one TCR beta chain sequence. Its antigen is undetermined. The V end lost 4 bases, the J end lost 4 bases, and 7 bases lay between the germline ends. The CDR3 totals 13 residues. From germline, CDR1 is LGHNA and CDR2 YNFKEQ. This sample is drawn from a study of T cell responses to AZD1222 COVID-19 vaccine. Findings and caveats of the study: Among the donors, most were white British and more were female, and clonal diversity was possibly underestimated.

Produced via immunoSEQ multiplex PCR; TCRdb's table is partial and in-frame only. The sample includes about 55,000 clones, 70% to 90% of them seen just once. The rearrangement joins TRBV4-2 to TRBJ2-2; D is undetermined. This receptor was taken from an adult in good health. This specimen consisted of peripheral blood, obtained on day 0 of AZD1222 vaccination. CDR3 sequence (DNA): TGTGCCAGCAGCCCGGAACCCACCGGGGAGCTGTTTTTT. Translating gives CASSPEPTGELFF.